The 15 T cell receptor beta chains below all came from one sample that was sequenced in a study of T cell changes during pregnancy in multiple sclerosis. The protocol was immunoSEQ multiplex PCR, while the TCRdb copy is restricted to in-frame clones and leaves out a portion. The data hold fewer than 20,000 clones, with 85% observed a single time. The sequencing used CD8+ T cells from peripheral blood mononuclear cells, collected after pregnancy. The source of these receptors is a female donor with multiple sclerosis, enrolled in a pregnancy study.

The J gene is TRBJ2-5, the V gene TRBV27; the match to TRBD2 covers 10 bases. After removal of 4 bases from V and 5 bases from J, the junction contained 4 bases not matched to a gene. CDR3 length: 14 residues. CDR1 MNHEY and CDR2 SMNVEV come from the germline V gene (reference sequence). The CDR3 DNA is TGTGCCAGCAGTTCACCGGGACTAGCGGAGACCCAGTACTTC. Protein sequence: CASSSPGLAETQYF.

The V gene is TRBV6-6, the J gene TRBJ2-7; a possible D gene is TRBD1 (6 bases). Germline CDR1 reads MNHNY; CDR2 reads SVGAGI (reference sequence). V was cut by 10 bases and J by 1 base, with 14 bases left in between. CDR3 length: 13 residues. In DNA form, the CDR3 reads TGTGCCATTTCTCAGGGGTTTTCCTACGAGCAGTACTTC. Amino acid sequence: CAISQGFSYEQYF.

This chain joins TRBV11-2 and TRBJ2-1; D is perhaps TRBD2 (5 bases). CDR1 is SGHAT and CDR2 is FQNNGV in the germline V gene. This CDR3 has 15 amino acids. V was clipped by 3 bases and J by 4 bases, with 13 bases between them. The CDR3 here is CASSFFAGKYNEQFF. For the CDR3, the DNA is TGTGCCAGCAGCTTTTTCGCGGGCAAATACAATGAGCAGTTCTTC.

This chain links TRBV7-9 with TRBJ2-1, with TRBD1 matching 8 bases. Per the germline V gene, CDR1 is SEHNR and CDR2 is FQNEAQ (reference sequence). V lost 5 bases and J lost 3; bases outside the gene matches: 9. This CDR3 contains 16 residues. CDR3 bases: TGTGCCAGCAGCCCTAGACAGGGGAAAATCTACAATGAGCAGTTCTTC. This encodes CASSPRQGKIYNEQFF.

This clone was counted only a few times. The chain uses TRBV6-5 and TRBJ2-7; 8 positions agree with TRBD2. The length of the CDR3 is 14 residues. In germline, CDR1 is MNHEY, CDR2 SVGAGI. V gave up 2 bases and J gave up 4 bases; unmatched junction bases: 4. In DNA form, the CDR3 reads TGTGCCAGCAGTTACGAAAGCGGGGGATACGAGCAGTACTTC. It yields the protein CASSYESGGYEQYF.

This chain links TRBV19 with TRBJ2-1, with 8 bases fitting TRBD2. This CDR3 has 15 residues. V dropped 3 bases and J dropped 9; count of bases not matched to a gene: 10. The germline V gene encodes CDR1 LNHDA and CDR2 SQIVND (reference sequence). CDR3 DNA: TGTGCCAGTAGTATGGTGTCGGGAGGGCGAATTGAGCAGTTCTTC. It encodes CASSMVSGGRIEQFF. Based on the CDR3 plus reference TRBV19 and TRBJ2-1, the full variable domain is DGGITQSPKYLFRKEGQNVTLSCEQNLNHDAMYWYRQDPGQGLRLIYYSQIVNDFQKGDIAEGYSVSREKKESFPLTVTSAQKNPTAFYLCASSMVSGGRIEQFFGPGTRLTVL.

J is TRBJ1-5 and V is TRBV2, with D possibly being TRBD1 (6 bases). Trimming stripped 7 bases from V and 0 bases from J, with 10 bases between. The CDR3 length is 14 residues. Germline V CDR1 and CDR2: SNHLY, FYNNEI. The CDR3 DNA follows: TGTGCCAGCAAGGGGGAATATAGCAATCAGCCCCAGCATTTT. Protein: CASKGEYSNQPQHF.

The chain links TRBV11-2 to TRBJ2-3; 10 bases are shared with TRBD1. The CDR3 length is 17 residues. Germline lookup yields CDR1 SGHAT and CDR2 FQNNGV. With 4 bases clipped from V and 3 bases from J, the junction kept 10 bases outside the gene matches. The CDR3 loop reads CASSSLVRDRGTDTQYF. The CDR3 nucleotides are TGTGCCAGCAGCTCCCTTGTTAGGGACAGGGGAACAGATACGCAGTATTTT.

The chain couples TRBV27 to TRBJ2-1; 8 nucleotides line up with TRBD2. Trimming at V came to 8 bases and at J to 7 bases, leaving 7 bases not matched to a gene. In germline, CDR1 is MNHEY, CDR2 SMNVEV (reference sequence). The CDR3 spans 13 residues. The CDR3 bases are TGTGCCAGCCGGGAGGGGTTCATAAATGAGCAGTTCTTC. Protein: CASREGFINEQFF.

The V and J genes are TRBV14 and TRBJ2-7; possible D gene TRBD2, 7 bases. Germline V CDR1 and CDR2: SGHDN, FVKESK. There are 13 residues in the CDR3. V lost 2 bases, J lost 4 bases, and 9 bases lay in between. In DNA form, the CDR3 reads TGTGCCAGCAGCCAACGGGGGGCGTACGAGCAGTACTTC. Translating gives CASSQRGAYEQYF.

The rearrangement uses TRBV11-3 and TRBJ1-5, with 9 positions matching TRBD1. With V trimmed by 8 bases and J by 3 bases, 14 bases remained unmatched. The CDR3 runs to 17 residues. Germline CDR1 and CDR2: SGHNT and YENEEA. CDR3 region: CASPFGWDRVFNQPQHF. CDR3 DNA: TGTGCCAGCCCCTTCGGGTGGGACAGGGTTTTCAATCAGCCCCAGCATTTT.

The chain joins TRBV7-8 to TRBJ2-7; TRBD2 might be the D (6 bases). Germline values: CDR1 SGHVS, CDR2 FQNEAQ. Trimming left V 5 bases short and J 5 bases short, with 10 bases between. The CDR3 is 12 residues long. The CDR3 coding sequence is TGTGCCAGCAGCCACGGGGGTGACGAGCAGTACTTC. It yields the protein CASSHGGDEQYF.

This chain connects TRBV6-1 to TRBJ2-1, with 13 bases that match TRBD2. The germline V gene encodes CDR1 MNHNS and CDR2 SASEGT. This CDR3 has 15 amino acids. Trimming cost V 1 base and J 6 bases; bases outside gene matches: 0. The CDR3 protein is CASSEGLAGGNEQFF. The CDR3 DNA reads as TGTGCCAGCAGTGAAGGACTAGCGGGAGGCAATGAGCAGTTCTTC.

The V and J genes are TRBV7-3 and TRBJ2-3; TRBD2 matches at 15 bases. The CDR3 totals 17 residues. Germline CDR1 reads SGHTA; CDR2 reads FQGTGA. The V segment lost 5 bases and the J segment 2 bases; nucleotides outside the gene matches: 5. The CDR3 reads CASSIGTSGRFTDTQYF. The DNA for the CDR3 is TGTGCCAGCAGCATAGGGACTAGCGGGAGGTTCACAGATACGCAGTATTTT. The full variable domain, its missing parts supplied by reference TRBV7-3 and TRBJ2-3, is GAGVSQTPSNKVTEKGKYVELRCDPISGHTALYWYRQSLGQGPEFLIYFQGTGAADDSGLPNDRFFAVRPEGSVSTLKIQRTERGDSAVYLCASSIGTSGRFTDTQYFGPGTRLTVL.

The V and J genes are TRBV6-4 and TRBJ2-2; D is possibly TRBD2 (5 bases). The V gene's germline CDR1 is MRHNA and CDR2 SNTAGT. Trimming took 3 bases from V and 0 from J, leaving 8 bases between them. CDR3 length equals 15 residues. The CDR3, as DNA: TGTGCCAGCAGTGAGGAGGACTCGAACACCGGGGAGCTGTTTTTT. Protein sequence: CASSEEDSNTGELFF.